The TCR beta chain under discussion was sequenced for a study of monozygotic twins with inflammatory bowel disease. TCRdb reprocessed the 5' RACE reads, with one entry per CDR3 protein and no DNA. This table lists roughly 330,000 distinct CDR3 sequences. The TCR comes from a human donor with ulcerative colitis or Crohn's disease, or a healthy co-twin of an affected twin (not recorded which). The material sequenced was blood.

CDR3 loop: CASSTFGGSPDWQYF. The chain combines TRBV4-1 with TRBJ2-7; TCRdb lists TRBD2, though no DNA is available to test this call. The CDR3 loop spans 15 amino acids. CDR1 is MGHRA and CDR2 is YSYEKL in the germline V gene.